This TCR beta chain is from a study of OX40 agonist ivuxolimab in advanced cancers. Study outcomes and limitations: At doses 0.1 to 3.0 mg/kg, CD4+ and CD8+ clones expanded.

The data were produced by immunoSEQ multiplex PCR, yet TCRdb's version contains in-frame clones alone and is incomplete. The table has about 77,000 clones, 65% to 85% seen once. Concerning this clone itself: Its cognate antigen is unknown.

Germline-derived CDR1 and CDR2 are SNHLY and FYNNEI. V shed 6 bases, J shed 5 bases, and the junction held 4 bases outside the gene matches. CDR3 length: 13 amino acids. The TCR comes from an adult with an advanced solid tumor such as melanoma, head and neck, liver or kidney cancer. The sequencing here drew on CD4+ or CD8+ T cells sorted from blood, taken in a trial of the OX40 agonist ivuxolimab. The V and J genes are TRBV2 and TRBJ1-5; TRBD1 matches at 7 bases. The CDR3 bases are TGTGCCAGCAGACAGGACAGGCATCAGCCCCAGCATTTT. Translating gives CASRQDRHQPQHF.